This entry is about one T cell receptor beta chain. Per the authors' pipeline: By means of reference gene primer amplification, nucleated cell counts were estimated. The data were produced by immunoSEQ multiplex PCR, yet TCRdb's version contains in-frame clones alone and is incomplete. D and trimming come from the DNA, and the V and J calls and clone size come from that table. The sample contains about 210,000 clones, approximately 82% of which appear only once. The data originate from a study of blood T cell repertoires in COVID-19. Across the whole study: The samples span acute and convalescent COVID-19 from the United States, Italy and Spain. PBMCs, B-cell-depleted T cells, or T cells provided the cDNA or gDNA that made up the material.

The TCR sequence derives from a man between 50 and 59 years old with active or convalescent COVID-19. The specimen was peripheral blood.

This chain's CDR3 is CATSDPGVGKNNEQFF. As DNA, the CDR3 is TGTGCCACCAGTGACCCCGGAGTAGGAAAGAACAATGAGCAGTTCTTC. The chain combines TRBV24-1 with TRBJ2-1; D not resolved. The CDR3 length is 16 residues. Trimming pared 4 bases from V and 5 bases from J, leaving 17 bases between. Germline-derived CDR1 and CDR2 are KGHDR and SFDVKD.